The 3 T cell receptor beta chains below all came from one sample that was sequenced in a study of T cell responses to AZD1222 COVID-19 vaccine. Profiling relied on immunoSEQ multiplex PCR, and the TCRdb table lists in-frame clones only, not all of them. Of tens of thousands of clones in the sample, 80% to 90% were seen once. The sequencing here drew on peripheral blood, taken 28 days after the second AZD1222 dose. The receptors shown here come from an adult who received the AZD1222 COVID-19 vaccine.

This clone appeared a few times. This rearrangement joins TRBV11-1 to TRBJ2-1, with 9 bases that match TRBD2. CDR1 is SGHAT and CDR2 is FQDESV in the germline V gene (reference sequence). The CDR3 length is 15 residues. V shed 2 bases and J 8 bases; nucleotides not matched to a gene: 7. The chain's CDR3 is CASSLPGGRGHEQFF. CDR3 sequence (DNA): TGTGCCAGCAGCTTACCCGGCGGGAGGGGCCATGAGCAGTTCTTC. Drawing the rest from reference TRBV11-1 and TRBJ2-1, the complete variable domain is EAEVAQSPRYKITEKSQAVAFWCDPISGHATLYWYRQILGQGPELLVQFQDESVVDDSQLPKDRFSAERLKGVDSTLKIQPAELGDSAMYLCASSLPGGRGHEQFFGPGTRLTVL.

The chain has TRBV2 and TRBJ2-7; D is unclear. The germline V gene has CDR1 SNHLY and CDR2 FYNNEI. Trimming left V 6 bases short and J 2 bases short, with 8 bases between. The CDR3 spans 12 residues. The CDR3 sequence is CASRTDAYEQYF. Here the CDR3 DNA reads TGTGCCAGCAGGACGGACGCCTACGAGCAGTACTTC.

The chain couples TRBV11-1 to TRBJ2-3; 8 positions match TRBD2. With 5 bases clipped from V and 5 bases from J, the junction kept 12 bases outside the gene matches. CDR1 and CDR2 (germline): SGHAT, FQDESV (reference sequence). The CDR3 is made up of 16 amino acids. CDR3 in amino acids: CASSPRVSGIVDTQYF. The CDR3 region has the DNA TGTGCCAGCAGCCCCCGGGTTAGCGGGATTGTAGATACGCAGTATTTT.